This TCR beta chain was identified during a study of identical twins. Study-wide results and limits: Models, which agreed with sharing between unrelated individuals, nonetheless underestimated the out-of-frame TCR alpha sharing seen in monozygotic twins.

The germline V gene encodes CDR1 WSHSY and CDR2 SAAADI. The CDR3 is 11 residues long. V was pared by 4 bases and J by 7 bases, with 8 bases between. The table lists this clonotype with many counts. Its antigen is as yet unknown. TCRdb re-analysed the 5' RACE reads in MiXCR, keeping a single row per CDR3 protein. The sample yields approximately 500,000 distinct CDR3 sequences, approximately 16% seen once. These data also featured in a second study, about yellow fever vaccine responses in identical twins.

This TCR was recovered from a woman between 18 and 29 years old in good health. What was sequenced was CD4+ T cells sorted from blood. The chain uses TRBV10-2 and TRBJ2-7; no clear D gene. The chain's CDR3 is CASSGGGEQYF. Written as DNA, the CDR3 is TGCGCCAGCAGTGGGGGTGGAGAGCAGTACTTC.